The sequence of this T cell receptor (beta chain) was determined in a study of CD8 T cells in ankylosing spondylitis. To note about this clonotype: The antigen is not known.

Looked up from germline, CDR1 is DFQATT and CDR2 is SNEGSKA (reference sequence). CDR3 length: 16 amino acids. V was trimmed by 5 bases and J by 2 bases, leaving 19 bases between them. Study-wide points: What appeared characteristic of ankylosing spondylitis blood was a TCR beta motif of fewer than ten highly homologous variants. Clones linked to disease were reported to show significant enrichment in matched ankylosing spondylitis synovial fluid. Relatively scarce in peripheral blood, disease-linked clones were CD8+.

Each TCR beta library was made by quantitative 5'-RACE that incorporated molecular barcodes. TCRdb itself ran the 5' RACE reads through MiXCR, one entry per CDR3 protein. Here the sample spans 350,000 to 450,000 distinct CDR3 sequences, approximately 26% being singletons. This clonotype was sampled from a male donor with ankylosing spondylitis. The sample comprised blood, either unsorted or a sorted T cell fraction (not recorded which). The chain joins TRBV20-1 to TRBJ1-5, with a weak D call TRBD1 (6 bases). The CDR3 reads CSAVTQGTWGNQPQHF. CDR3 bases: TGCAGTGCTGTAACGCAGGGGACCTGGGGCAATCAGCCCCAGCATTTT.